Below are 13 T cell receptor beta chains sequenced from a single sample in a study of blood T cell repertoires in COVID-19. The data were produced by immunoSEQ multiplex PCR, yet TCRdb's version contains in-frame clones alone and is incomplete. This table has about 76,000 clones, roughly 80% appearing once. Sequenced: peripheral blood. The source is a woman aged 60-75 years with acute or convalescent COVID-19.

The rearrangement joins TRBV7-2 to TRBJ2-5; unclear D gene. The CDR3 runs to 12 residues. V was shortened by 5 bases and J by 4 bases, with 8 bases between the two germline ends. CDR1 is SGHTA, CDR2 FQGNSA, per germline. This chain's CDR3 is CASSLQAETQYF. Here the CDR3 DNA reads TGTGCCAGCAGCCTCCAGGCAGAGACCCAGTACTTC.

This chain connects TRBV5-8 to TRBJ2-1; no definite D call. V lost 2 bases and J lost 5, with 14 bases in between. The germline CDR1 and CDR2 sequences are SGHTS and YDEGEE. This CDR3 has 15 amino acids. The DNA of the CDR3 is TGTGCCAGCAGCTTTCGACCCAGGATGGACAATGAGCAGTTCTTC. It yields the protein CASSFRPRMDNEQFF.

The chain recombines TRBV6-5 with TRBJ2-3; 7 bases fit TRBD2. The CDR3 is 15 amino acids. Germline V gives CDR1 MNHEY, CDR2 SVGAGI. Trimming removed 0 bases from V and 6 bases from J; junction bases left unmatched: 6. The CDR3 sequence is CASSYSPGGSDTQYF. The CDR3, as DNA: TGTGCCAGCAGTTACTCACCGGGGGGTTCTGATACGCAGTATTTT.

The chain joins TRBV5-1 to TRBJ2-1; 7 bases fit TRBD1. V gave up 4 bases and J gave up 9 bases; unmatched junction bases: 10. This CDR3 spans 14 amino acids. Per germline, CDR1 SGHRS and CDR2 YFSETQ. The CDR3 nucleotides read TGCGCCAGCAGCGAGGGACAGAGAGGTTTTGAGCAGTTCTTC. As protein: CASSEGQRGFEQFF.

V gene TRBV18 combines with J gene TRBJ2-5; possibly TRBD1 for D (5 bases). Trimming took 6 bases from V and 5 from J, leaving 16 bases between them. This CDR3 is built from 14 residues. Per germline, CDR1 KGHSH and CDR2 LQKENI. CDR3 region: CASSLGREGETQYF. For the CDR3, the DNA is TGTGCCAGCTCTTTGGGGCGAGAAGGCGAGACCCAGTACTTC.

This chain links TRBV19 with TRBJ2-2; TRBD2 aligns across 11 bases. With V trimmed by 11 bases and J by 2 bases, 13 bases remained unmatched. The CDR3 is 17 amino acids. Germline V CDR1 and CDR2: LNHDA, SQIVND (reference sequence). DNA for the CDR3: TGTGCCCAAGGGCCTAGCGGGGGGCCCCAAAACACCGGGGAGCTGTTTTTT. It specifies CAQGPSGGPQNTGELFF.

The chain combines TRBV2 with TRBJ1-5; 8 positions agree with TRBD1. The CDR3 spans 14 residues. The junction had 5 bases not matched to a gene; V was cut back by 7 bases and J by 3 bases. CDR1 SNHLY and CDR2 FYNNEI come from the germline V gene. CDR3 bases: TGTGCCAGCACGAGGCAGGGGGCCAATCAGCCCCAGCATTTT. It codes for CASTRQGANQPQHF.

The V call is TRBV11-2, the J call TRBJ2-1; TRBD2 matches at 7 bases. The germline V gene has CDR1 SGHAT and CDR2 FQNNGV. The CDR3 has 14 amino acids. Trimming removed 0 bases from V and 6 bases from J; junction bases left unmatched: 2. CDR3 amino acids: CASSLDGGGNEQFF. The CDR3 region has the DNA TGTGCCAGCAGCTTAGATGGGGGGGGCAATGAGCAGTTCTTC. The variable domain in full, completed from reference TRBV11-2 and TRBJ2-1, reads EAGVAQSPRYKIIEKRQSVAFWCNPISGHATLYWYQQILGQGPKLLIQFQNNGVVDDSQLPKDRFSAERLKGVDSTLKIQPAKLEDSAVYLCASSLDGGGNEQFFGPGTRLTVL.

This clone came up a few times. J is TRBJ1-3 and V is TRBV28; tentatively, D is TRBD1 (6 bases). From germline, CDR1 is MDHEN and CDR2 SYDVKM. The CDR3 has 14 residues. The V gene lost 6 bases and the J gene lost 6 bases, with 15 bases spanning the gap. CDR3: CASSLTGFANTIYF. The CDR3 nucleotides read TGTGCCAGCAGCCTAACAGGGTTCGCAAACACCATATATTTT. Drawing the rest from reference TRBV28 and TRBJ1-3, the complete variable domain is DVKVTQSSRYLVKRTGEKVFLECVQDMDHENMFWYRQDPGLGLRLIYFSYDVKMKEKGDIPEGYSVSREKKERFSLILESASTNQTSMYLCASSLTGFANTIYFGEGSWLTVV.

The CDR3 DNA follows: TGCGCCAGCAGCTTGATTAGCCCCTACAATGAGCAGTTCTTC. Encoded protein: CASSLISPYNEQFF. The chain links TRBV5-1 to TRBJ2-1, with unresolved D. Germline CDR1 and CDR2: SGHRS and YFSETQ. The V gene lost 1 base and the J gene lost 2 bases, with 7 bases spanning the gap. This CDR3 spans 14 amino acids.

This chain uses TRBV27 with TRBJ1-1; a weak D match, TRBD1 (6 bases). V lost 2 bases, J lost 3 bases, and 13 bases lay in between. The CDR3 length is 15 residues. Germline loops: CDR1 MNHEY, CDR2 SMNVEV (reference sequence). The CDR3 sequence is CASSLRGKGDTEAFF. CDR3 sequence (DNA): TGTGCCAGCAGTTTAAGGGGGAAAGGTGACACTGAAGCTTTCTTT.

V usage is TRBV24-1 and J usage is TRBJ2-7; 10 bases fit TRBD1. Germline V lookup: CDR1 KGHDR, CDR2 SFDVKD. V gave up 3 bases and J gave up 6 bases; unmatched junction bases: 4. The CDR3 has 14 amino acids. The CDR3 reads CATSDPRTGGEQYF. CDR3 DNA sequence: TGTGCCACCAGTGATCCAAGGACAGGGGGCGAGCAGTACTTC.

This chain joins TRBV27 and TRBJ2-6; maybe TRBD1 (6 bases). The V and J ends lost 5 bases and 2 bases respectively, with 10 bases between them. The CDR3 runs to 15 residues. In germline, CDR1 is MNHEY, CDR2 SMNVEV (reference sequence). CDR3 sequence: CASSDTGTGANVLTF. The CDR3 DNA sequence: TGTGCCAGCAGTGACACAGGGACTGGGGCCAACGTCCTGACTTTC.